The subject of this entry is one T cell receptor beta chain. The DNA is omitted, as the CDR3 cannot be located on it reliably, and the CDR3 follows TCRdb's listing. Run at survey level, the immunoSEQ assay was version v3.0. Repertoires were generated with immunoSEQ multiplex PCR, while TCRdb's copy carries only in-frame clones and drops some. The sample has some 48,000 clones; about 80% are singletons. This specimen comes from a study of long-term antiretroviral therapy in people with HIV. Whole-study context: Collection of the earliest samples took place about a decade ahead of the 2015 immediate-ART recommendation.

CDR1 and CDR2 from the germline V gene are MNHEY and SMNVEV (reference sequence). Termini included, the CDR3 measures 13 amino acids. The chain recombines TRBV27 with TRBJ2-1; whether TRBD1, the table's D call, matches the DNA was not checked. The sequence was obtained from a woman between 18 and 29 years old with HIV. Sequences were derived from unsorted PBMCs, sampled 0.8 years after starting antiretroviral therapy. This CDR3 is CASSFGRGIGEFF.